This T cell receptor beta chain was recovered during a study of tumor-infiltrating lymphocytes in localized non-small cell lung cancer. Study conclusions and caveats: Immunotypes IM1 and IM2 had similar TCR-derived T-cell fractions. Different pieces of the same tissue were used for each assay. Available tissue quantity limited TCR sequencing to a patient subset.

Assay: immunoSEQ multiplex PCR; the TCRdb copy retains only in-frame clones and omits some. The sample has about 15,000 clones, around 84% seen once. Trimming pared 0 bases from V and 1 base from J, leaving 13 bases between. Per the germline V gene, CDR1 is SGHRS and CDR2 is YFSETQ. The CDR3 covers 17 residues. In regard to this clone: Its cognate antigen is unknown.

The V gene is TRBV5-1, the J gene TRBJ2-2; TRBD1 or TRBD2 may be the D gene (5 bases each). The sequence derives from a human donor with non-small cell lung cancer. Sequenced sample: uninvolved lung tissue not adjacent to the tumor. The CDR3 loop reads CASSLEDLGRNTGELFF. CDR3 nucleotide sequence: TGCGCCAGCAGCTTGGAAGACTTGGGACGGAACACCGGGGAGCTGTTTTTT. Drawing the rest from reference TRBV5-1 and TRBJ2-2, the complete variable domain is KAGVTQTPRYLIKTRGQQVTLSCSPISGHRSVSWYQQTPGQGLQFLFEYFSETQRNKGNFPGRFSGRQFSNSRSEMNVSTLELGDSALYLCASSLEDLGRNTGELFFGEGSRLTVL.